Sequencing of this T cell receptor beta chain was carried out in a study of regulatory T cells in long-lasting Graves disease (dated by TCRdb to 2020 to 2022). A note on the overall study: Persistent Graves' disease meant more than 5 years of antithyroid drug treatment with TSH receptor autoantibodies that stayed positive. Persistent Graves' disease patients were compared with newly diagnosed Graves' disease patients by peripheral blood TCR sequencing and RNA sequencing. The study took place in China and was registered as a clinical trial. A total of about 35 samples underwent TCR sequencing, from roughly 13 patients with persistent Graves' disease and 20 patients with newly diagnosed Graves' disease. Antithyroid drugs had been taken for about 10.3 years on average by persistent Graves' disease patients in the clinical cohort.

Via the germline V gene (reference sequence), CDR1 is GTSNPN and CDR2 SVGIG. Relative to germline, V is 0 bases shorter and J is 7 bases shorter, with 13 bases between their ends. The CDR3 runs 14 residues from the cysteine to the phenylalanine. Only the CDR3 DNA is retained, 42 bases long and in frame from the first base. This sample's time point label indicates: persistent/refractory GD, antithyroid drugs over 5 years with positive TRAb. For both TCR sequencing and RNA sequencing, RNA was extracted from PBMCs using TRIzol. Graves' disease was diagnosed according to American Thyroid Association guidelines. The patients came from an endocrinology department in Xi'an, China. From each patient, around 8.3 milliliters of peripheral blood was collected into an EDTA anticoagulant tube. Ficoll Paque Plus density gradient separation was used to isolate PBMCs, and no additional T cell sorting was done. An Agilent 2100 Bioanalyzer and agarose gel were used to check RNA quality, and a NanoDrop 2000 was used to measure RNA concentration.

In this sample, this clonotype turned up many times. Its recognized antigen is unknown. One base away there is no much larger clone; base qualities are not given. The library was prepared using multiplex PCR. These reads were obtained on an Illumina HiSeq 4000. iRepertoire HTBI primers and Arm-PCR amplification of CDR3 regions were used to construct TCR beta libraries. PCR products were gel purified before sequencing. The authors' pipeline ran thus. Across samples, some 62 TRBV and 13 to 15 TRBJ segments were identified and used for gene usage analysis of CDR3 amino acid clonotypes. Filtered high-quality paired reads were merged into contigs using COPE and FqMerger. BLAST was used to align contigs to the IMGT TRBV, TRBD and TRBJ reference genes, and CDR3 was defined following IMGT. Highly expanded clones were defined as clonotypes with a frequency above 0.1%. Repertoire diversity was measured by Shannon entropy, and V-J evenness by the Gini coefficient. Public clonotypes were defined as clonotypes shared by more than one individual. TCRdb cleaned the public reads at Q25 with fastp, built clones with MiXCR and kept in-frame beta chains. Under each unique CDR3 protein, matching rows form one entry showing the most common genes and DNA. The V and J calls and clone size come from TCRdb's table, not from the authors' own analysis. Counted in this sample were under 450,000 distinct CDR3 sequences; roughly a quarter of them appeared once. The top ten constitute approximately 26% of the sample.

Overall study results and their limits: Because the primary lesion, thyroid tissue, could not be accessed, the study looked at peripheral blood alone. Lower TCR Shannon entropy and fewer highly expanded clones were observed in persistent Graves' disease patients than in newly diagnosed patients, which suggested clonal expansion. Patients with persistent disease shared more public clonotypes (approximately 2,500) than newly diagnosed patients did (about 1,000). Sequencing and analysis were restricted to the TCR beta chain. Persistent disease showed preferential use of TRBV28, TRBJ1-2 and TRBJ2-5, whereas newly diagnosed disease favored TRBV20-1 and TRBJ2-1. The small sample size was acknowledged by the authors as a limitation that may reduce accuracy.

This specimen consisted of peripheral blood mononuclear cells (PBMCs), obtained when the disease was refractory, from a patient treated with antithyroid drugs. In this chain, TRBV30 is recombined with TRBJ1-5, and possibly TRBD1, on 6 matching bases. This clonotype was sampled from a female donor with Graves disease. The sequence in DNA is TGTGCCTGGAGTGTACAAGGGGGAGGCCAGCCCCAGCATTTT. The resulting protein is CAWSVQGGGQPQHF.